This TCR beta chain was identified in a study of shared clonotypes between healthy human individuals. A deep-level run was used for the assay. Splitting of each subset's genomic DNA was done evenly across several immunoSEQ plates. Assay: immunoSEQ multiplex PCR; the TCRdb copy retains only in-frame clones and omits some. The sample has around 1.4 million clones; around 98.5% are singletons. The CDR3 contains 16 residues. The J segment lost 1 base and the V segment lost 8 bases, leaving 11 bases of the junction unmatched. CDR1 and CDR2 from the germline V gene are MDHEN and SYDVKM. Study-wide points: In general, naive subsets displayed greater estimated richness than memory subsets did.

This clone appeared a single time. Its antigen is still unknown. This chain links TRBV28 with TRBJ1-1; 9 bases match TRBD1. This clonotype was sampled from a man aged 25 to 45 in good health. Sequences were obtained from naive CD4+ T cells sorted from blood. Subset in this sample: CD45RA+ positively selected. The chain's CDR3 is CASQDRGLIGNTEAFF. CDR3 bases: TGTGCCAGCCAAGACAGGGGGTTGATCGGGAACACTGAAGCTTTCTTT.